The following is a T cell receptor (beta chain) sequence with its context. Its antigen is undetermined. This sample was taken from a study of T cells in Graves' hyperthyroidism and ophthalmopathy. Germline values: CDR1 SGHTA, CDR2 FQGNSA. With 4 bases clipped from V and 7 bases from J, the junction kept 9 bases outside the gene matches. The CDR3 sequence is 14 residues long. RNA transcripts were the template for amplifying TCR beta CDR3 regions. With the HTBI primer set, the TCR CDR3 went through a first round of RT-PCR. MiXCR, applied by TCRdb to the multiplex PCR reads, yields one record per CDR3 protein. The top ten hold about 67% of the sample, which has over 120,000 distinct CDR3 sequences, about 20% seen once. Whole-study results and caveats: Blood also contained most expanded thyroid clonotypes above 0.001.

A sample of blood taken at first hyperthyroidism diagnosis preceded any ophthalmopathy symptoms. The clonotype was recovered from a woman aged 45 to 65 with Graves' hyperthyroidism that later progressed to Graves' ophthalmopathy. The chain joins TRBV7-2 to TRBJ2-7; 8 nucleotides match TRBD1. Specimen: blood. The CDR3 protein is CASSSLDRVREQYF. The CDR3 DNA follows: TGTGCCAGCAGCTCACTGGACAGGGTGAGGGAGCAGTACTTC.